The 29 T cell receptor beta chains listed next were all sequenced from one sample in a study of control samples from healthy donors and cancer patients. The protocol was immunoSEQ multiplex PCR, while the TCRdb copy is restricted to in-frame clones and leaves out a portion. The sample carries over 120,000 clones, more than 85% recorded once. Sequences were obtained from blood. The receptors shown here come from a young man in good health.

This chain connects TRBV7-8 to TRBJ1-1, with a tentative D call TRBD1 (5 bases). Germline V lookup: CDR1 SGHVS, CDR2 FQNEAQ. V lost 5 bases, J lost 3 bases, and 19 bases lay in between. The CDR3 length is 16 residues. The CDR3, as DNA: TGTGCCAGCAGCGACCCAAGGGGCGTTCCGGACACTGAAGCTTTCTTT. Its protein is CASSDPRGVPDTEAFF. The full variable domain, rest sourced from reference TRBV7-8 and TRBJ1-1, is GAGVSQSPRYKVAKRGQDVALRCDPISGHVSLFWYQQALGQGPEFLTYFQNEAQLDKSGLPSDRFFAERPEGSVSTLKIQRTQQEDSAVYLCASSDPRGVPDTEAFFGQGTRLTVV.

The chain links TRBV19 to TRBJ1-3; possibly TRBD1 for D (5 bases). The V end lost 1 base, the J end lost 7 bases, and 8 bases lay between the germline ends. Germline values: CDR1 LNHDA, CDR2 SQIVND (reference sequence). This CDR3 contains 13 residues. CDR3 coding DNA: TGTGCCAGTAGTATAGGGGGACGGAACACCATATATTTT. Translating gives CASSIGGRNTIYF.

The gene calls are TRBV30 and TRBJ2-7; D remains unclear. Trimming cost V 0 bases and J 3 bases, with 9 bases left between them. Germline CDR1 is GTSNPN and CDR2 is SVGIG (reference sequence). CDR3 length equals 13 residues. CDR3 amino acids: CAWSVKQVYEQYF. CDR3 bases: TGTGCCTGGAGTGTAAAACAAGTCTACGAGCAGTACTTC.

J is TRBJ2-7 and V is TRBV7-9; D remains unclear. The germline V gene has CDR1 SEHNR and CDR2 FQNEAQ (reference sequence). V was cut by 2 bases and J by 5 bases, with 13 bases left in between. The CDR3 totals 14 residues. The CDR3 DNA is TGTGCCAGCAGCTTAACGGGCGCCAAAGACGAGCAGTACTTC. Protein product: CASSLTGAKDEQYF.

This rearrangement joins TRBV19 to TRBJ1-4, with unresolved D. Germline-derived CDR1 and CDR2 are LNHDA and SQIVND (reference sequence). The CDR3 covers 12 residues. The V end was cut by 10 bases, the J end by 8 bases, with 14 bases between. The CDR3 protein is CATSGLREKLFF. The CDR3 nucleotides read TGTGCCACTTCCGGGCTTAGGGAAAAACTGTTTTTT.

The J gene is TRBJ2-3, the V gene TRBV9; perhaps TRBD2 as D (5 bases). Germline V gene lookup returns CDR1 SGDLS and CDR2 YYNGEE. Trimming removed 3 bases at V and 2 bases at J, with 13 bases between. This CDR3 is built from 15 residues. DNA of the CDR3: TGTGCCAGCAGCGACCTCCCGGGATTCACAGATACGCAGTATTTT. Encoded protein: CASSDLPGFTDTQYF.

Here the CDR3 reads CSVEIPGRNYGYTF. As DNA, the CDR3 is TGCAGCGTTGAAATCCCAGGGCGTAACTATGGCTACACCTTC. The genes are TRBV29-1 and TRBJ1-2, with a possible D match to TRBD1 (5 bases). Trimming cost V 2 bases and J 1 base, with 11 bases left between them. Looked up from germline, CDR1 is SQVTM and CDR2 is ANQGSEA. CDR3 size: 14 residues.

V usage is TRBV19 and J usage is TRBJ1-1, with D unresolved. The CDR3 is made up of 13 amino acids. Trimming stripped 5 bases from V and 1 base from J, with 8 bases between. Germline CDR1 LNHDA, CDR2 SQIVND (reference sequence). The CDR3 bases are TGTGCCAGTAGTGACGAACCGAACACTGAAGCTTTCTTT. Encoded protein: CASSDEPNTEAFF.

The CDR3 DNA reads as TGTGCCAGCAGCTTCCGGGACAGAAACGCAGATACGCAGTATTTT. As protein: CASSFRDRNADTQYF. The chain carries TRBV7-3 and TRBJ2-3; 7 nucleotides match TRBD1. Germline V gene data show CDR1 as SGHTA and CDR2 as FQGTGA. The CDR3 consists of 15 residues. V lost 3 bases and J lost 4; bases outside the gene matches: 7.

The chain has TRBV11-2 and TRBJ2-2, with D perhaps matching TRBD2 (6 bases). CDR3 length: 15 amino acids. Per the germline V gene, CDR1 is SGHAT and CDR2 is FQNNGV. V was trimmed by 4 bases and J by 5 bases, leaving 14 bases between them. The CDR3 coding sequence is TGTGCCAGCAGCTCTGGGGCGCGGGGTACCGGGGAGCTGTTTTTT. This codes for CASSSGARGTGELFF.

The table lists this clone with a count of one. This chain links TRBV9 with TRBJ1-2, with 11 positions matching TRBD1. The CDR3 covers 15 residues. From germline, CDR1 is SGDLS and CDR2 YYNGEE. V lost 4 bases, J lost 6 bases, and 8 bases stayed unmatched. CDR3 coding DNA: TGTGCCAGCAGCCGGGGGGACAGGGGGACCCATGGCTACACCTTC. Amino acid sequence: CASSRGDRGTHGYTF.

CDR3 in DNA: TGTGCCAGCAGTTCGTTACAGGGGAGATATGGCTACACCTTC. This gives the protein CASSSLQGRYGYTF. The rearrangement links TRBV27 to TRBJ1-2; TRBD1 matches 7 bases. The germline V gene has CDR1 MNHEY and CDR2 SMNVEV (reference sequence). This CDR3 spans 14 amino acids. V was pared by 4 bases and J by 5 bases, with 7 bases of the junction left unmatched.

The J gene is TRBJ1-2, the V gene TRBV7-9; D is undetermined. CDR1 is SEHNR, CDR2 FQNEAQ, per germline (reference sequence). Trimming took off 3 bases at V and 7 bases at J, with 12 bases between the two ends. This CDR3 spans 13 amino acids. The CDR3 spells CASSFEGILGYTF. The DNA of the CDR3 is TGTGCCAGCAGCTTCGAAGGAATACTTGGCTACACCTTC.

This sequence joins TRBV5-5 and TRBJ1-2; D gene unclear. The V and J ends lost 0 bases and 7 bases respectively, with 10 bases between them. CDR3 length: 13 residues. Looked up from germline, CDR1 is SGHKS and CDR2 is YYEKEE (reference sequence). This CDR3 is CASSLGGSGGYTF. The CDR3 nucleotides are TGTGCCAGCAGCTTGGGGGGTAGTGGTGGCTACACCTTC.

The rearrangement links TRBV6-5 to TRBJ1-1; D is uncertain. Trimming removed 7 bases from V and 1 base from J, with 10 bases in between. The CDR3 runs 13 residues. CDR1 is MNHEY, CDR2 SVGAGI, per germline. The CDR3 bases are TGTGCCAGCATTTTTCCAGGGAACACTGAAGCTTTCTTT. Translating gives CASIFPGNTEAFF.

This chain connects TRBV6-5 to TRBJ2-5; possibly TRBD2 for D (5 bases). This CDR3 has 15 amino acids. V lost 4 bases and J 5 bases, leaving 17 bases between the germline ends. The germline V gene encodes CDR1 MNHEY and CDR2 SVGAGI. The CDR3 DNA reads TGTGCCAGCAGTTCCAGGACTTCACCTGGGGAGACCCAGTACTTC. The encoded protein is CASSSRTSPGETQYF.

The CDR3 loop is CASSILIAGQETQYF. In DNA form, the CDR3 reads TGTGCCAGCAGCATACTTATAGCGGGGCAAGAGACCCAGTACTTC. This chain links TRBV7-2 with TRBJ2-5, with TRBD2 matching 8 bases. CDR1 and CDR2 (germline): SGHTA, FQGNSA. V gave up 5 bases and J gave up 2 bases; unmatched junction bases: 7. The CDR3 contains 15 residues.

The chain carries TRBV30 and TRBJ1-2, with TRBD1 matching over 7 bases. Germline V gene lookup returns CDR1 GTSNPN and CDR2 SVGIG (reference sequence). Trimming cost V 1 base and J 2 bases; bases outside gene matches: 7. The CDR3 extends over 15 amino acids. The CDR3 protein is CAWSAAPTGNYGYTF. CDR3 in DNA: TGTGCCTGGAGTGCAGCTCCGACAGGGAACTATGGCTACACCTTC.

The CDR3 DNA follows: TGTGCCAGCAGCTTAGGGGGGCCAGGGGGAAACGAGCAGTACTTC. It yields the protein CASSLGGPGGNEQYF. V and J are TRBV7-2 and TRBJ2-7, with 7 bases matching TRBD1. The CDR3 is 15 residues long. J gave up 5 bases and V 1 base, and 8 bases lay outside the gene matches. Germline V gene data show CDR1 as SGHTA and CDR2 as FQGNSA.

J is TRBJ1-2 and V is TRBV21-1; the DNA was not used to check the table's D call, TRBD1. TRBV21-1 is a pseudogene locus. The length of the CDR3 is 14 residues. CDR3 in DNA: TGTGCCAGCCCGAGCAGGGCGAAAGACTATGGCTACACCTTC. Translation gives CASPSRAKDYGYTF.

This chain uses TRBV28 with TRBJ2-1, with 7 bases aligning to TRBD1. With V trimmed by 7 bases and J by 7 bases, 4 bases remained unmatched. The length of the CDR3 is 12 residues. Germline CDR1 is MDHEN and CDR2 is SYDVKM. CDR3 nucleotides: TGTGCCAGCACCGAACAGGGGAATGAGCAGTTCTTC. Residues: CASTEQGNEQFF.

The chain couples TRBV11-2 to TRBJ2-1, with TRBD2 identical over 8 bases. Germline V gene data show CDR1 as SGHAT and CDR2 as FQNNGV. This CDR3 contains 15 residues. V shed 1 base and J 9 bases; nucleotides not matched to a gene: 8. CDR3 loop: CASSLVQGLVTEQFF. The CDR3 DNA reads TGTGCCAGCAGCTTAGTACAGGGACTAGTAACTGAGCAGTTCTTC.

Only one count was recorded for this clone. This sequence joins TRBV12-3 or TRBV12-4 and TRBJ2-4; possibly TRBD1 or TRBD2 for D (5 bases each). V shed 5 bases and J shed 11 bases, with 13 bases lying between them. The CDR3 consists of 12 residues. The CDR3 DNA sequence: TGTGCCAGCAGTGCACCGGGACCGCTTCAGTACTTC. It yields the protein CASSAPGPLQYF.

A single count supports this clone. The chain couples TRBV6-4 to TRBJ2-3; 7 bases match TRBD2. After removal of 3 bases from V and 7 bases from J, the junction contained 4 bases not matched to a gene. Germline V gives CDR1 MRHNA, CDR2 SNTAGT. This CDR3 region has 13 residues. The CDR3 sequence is CASSDPGGHTQYF. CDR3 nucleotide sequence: TGTGCCAGCAGTGATCCGGGGGGACATACGCAGTATTTT.

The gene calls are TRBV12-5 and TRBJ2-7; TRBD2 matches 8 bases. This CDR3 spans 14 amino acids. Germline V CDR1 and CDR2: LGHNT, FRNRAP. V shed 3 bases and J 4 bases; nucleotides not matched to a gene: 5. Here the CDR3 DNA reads TGTGCTAGTGGTTTTAGCGGGGAAGGATACGAGCAGTACTTC. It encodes CASGFSGEGYEQYF.

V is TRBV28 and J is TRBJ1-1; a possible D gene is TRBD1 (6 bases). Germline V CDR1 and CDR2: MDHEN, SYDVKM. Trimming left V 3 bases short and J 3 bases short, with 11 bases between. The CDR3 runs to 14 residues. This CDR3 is CASSFLDRYTEAFF. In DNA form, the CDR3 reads TGTGCCAGCAGTTTCTTGGACAGATACACTGAAGCTTTCTTT.

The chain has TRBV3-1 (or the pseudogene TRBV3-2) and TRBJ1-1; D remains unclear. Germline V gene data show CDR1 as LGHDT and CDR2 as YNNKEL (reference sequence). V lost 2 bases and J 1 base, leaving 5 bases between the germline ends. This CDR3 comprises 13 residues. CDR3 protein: CASSQKANTEAFF. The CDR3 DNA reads TGTGCCAGCAGCCAAAAGGCGAACACTGAAGCTTTCTTT.

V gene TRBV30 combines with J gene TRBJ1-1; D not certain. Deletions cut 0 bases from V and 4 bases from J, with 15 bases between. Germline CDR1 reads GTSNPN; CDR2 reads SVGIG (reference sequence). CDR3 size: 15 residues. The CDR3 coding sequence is TGTGCCTGGAGTGTCCCGTGGGGAGTCGGCACTGAAGCTTTCTTT. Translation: CAWSVPWGVGTEAFF.

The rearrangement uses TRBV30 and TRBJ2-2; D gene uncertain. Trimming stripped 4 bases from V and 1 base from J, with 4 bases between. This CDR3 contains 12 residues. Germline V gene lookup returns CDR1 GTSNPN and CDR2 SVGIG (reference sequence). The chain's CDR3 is CAWTVNTGELFF. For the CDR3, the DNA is TGTGCCTGGACAGTGAACACCGGGGAGCTGTTTTTT. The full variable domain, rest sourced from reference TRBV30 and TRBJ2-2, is SQTIHQWPATLVQPVGSPLSLECTVEGTSNPNLYWYRQAAGRGLQLLFYSVGIGQISSEVPQNLSASRPQDRQFILSSKKLLLSDSGFYLCAWTVNTGELFFGEGSRLTVL.